This record looks at one T cell receptor beta chain sequence and its context. This specimen comes from a study of blood T cell repertoires in COVID-19. Study summary: Donors in the United States, Italy and Spain gave samples during acute or convalescent COVID-19. Sources were T cells, B-cell-depleted T cells, or PBMCs; the material itself was cDNA or gDNA.

The germline V gene encodes CDR1 ENHRY and CDR2 SYGVKD. Between the trimmed V and J ends, which lost 3 bases and 3 bases, there was a span of 9 bases. This CDR3 is built from 14 residues. Per the original methods: Reference gene primer amplification yielded estimated nucleated cell counts. Data came from immunoSEQ multiplex PCR; TCRdb stores just in-frame clones and leaves some out. Clone size and the V and J calls come from that table; the DNA yielded D and trimming. The data hold about 65,000 clones, with around 93% observed a single time. The chain employs TRBV10-3 and TRBJ1-5; D might be TRBD1 (6 bases). The sequenced sample consisted of peripheral blood. This receptor was taken from a man in his 70s with active COVID-19. In DNA form, the CDR3 reads TGTGCCATCAGTGAAGACAGGAACAATCAGCCCCAGCATTTT. This translates into CAISEDRNNQPQHF.